This T cell receptor (beta chain) comes out of a study of lymphopenia after photon versus proton radiotherapy. Regarding the study as a whole: In patients who died, overall survival fell as post-nadir TCR diversity dropped more.

Generated by immunoSEQ multiplex PCR, the TCRdb table keeps only in-frame clones and is missing some. The sample yields about 26,000 clones, roughly four fifths seen once. About this clone: Its cognate antigen is unknown.

Germline V gene data show CDR1 as WSHSY and CDR2 as SAAADI. This CDR3 spans 14 amino acids. The junction had 5 bases not matched to a gene; V was cut back by 7 bases and J by 2 bases. Sample: peripheral blood, taken from a patient treated with photon-based radiotherapy. This TCR was recovered from a woman between 50 and 59 years old with pancreatic cancer. The chain couples TRBV10-2 to TRBJ1-5, with 7 bases that match TRBD1. CDR3 sequence (DNA): TGCGCCAGCACCGACAGGGTAGGCAATCAGCCCCAGCATTTT. This codes for CASTDRVGNQPQHF.